These 30 T cell receptor beta chains originate from one sample sequenced in a study of blood T cell repertoires in COVID-19. The data were produced by immunoSEQ multiplex PCR, yet TCRdb's version contains in-frame clones alone and is incomplete. This table holds more than 250,000 clones, 90% found once. Sequencing input: peripheral blood. These TCRs come from a woman in her forties or fifties with COVID-19, enrolled during active disease.

The V call is TRBV3-1 (or the pseudogene TRBV3-2), the J call TRBJ2-1; 13 bases are shared with TRBD2. V lost 5 bases and J lost 2; bases outside the gene matches: 12. Germline CDR1 is LGHDT and CDR2 is YNNKEL (reference sequence). The CDR3 has 19 residues. The CDR3 nucleotides are TGTGCCAGCAGCTCGGGACTAGCGGGATTATCCTTTACCTACAATGAGCAGTTCTTC. As protein: CASSSGLAGLSFTYNEQFF.

This clone was seen a single time. J is TRBJ2-1 and V is TRBV30; possibly TRBD2 for D (5 bases). The CDR3 runs to 13 residues. CDR1 and CDR2 (germline): GTSNPN, SVGIG (reference sequence). Trimming stripped 1 base from V and 7 bases from J, with 11 bases between. This CDR3 is CAWSAPSPNEQFF. For the CDR3, the DNA is TGTGCCTGGAGTGCTCCTAGCCCGAATGAGCAGTTCTTC.

The chain combines TRBV24-1 with TRBJ1-2, with TRBD1 matching over 10 bases. Unmatched junction bases numbered 5, after V lost 2 bases and J lost 3 bases. The length of the CDR3 is 16 residues. Per the germline V gene, CDR1 is KGHDR and CDR2 is SFDVKD. The CDR3 sequence: CATSDYGQGGYYGYTF. The CDR3 DNA reads as TGTGCCACCAGTGATTATGGACAGGGGGGATACTATGGCTACACCTTC.

The chain joins TRBV4-1 to TRBJ2-5; 7 bases are a match to TRBD1. This CDR3 region has 16 residues. Germline CDR1 is MGHRA and CDR2 is YSYEKL. J gave up 2 bases and V 1 base, and 7 bases lay outside the gene matches. The CDR3 DNA sequence: TGCGCCAGCAGCCAAGGCCTCGGCAGGGGGCAAGAGACCCAGTACTTC. This sequence encodes CASSQGLGRGQETQYF.

The chain is built from TRBV2 and TRBJ2-7; 16 nucleotides line up with TRBD2. Germline V gives CDR1 SNHLY, CDR2 FYNNEI. Losses at the gene ends were 4 bases for V and 3 bases for J; bases not matched to a gene: 6. This CDR3 spans 17 amino acids. Here the CDR3 reads CASSVGLAGGDRYEQYF. In DNA, the CDR3 is TGTGCCAGCAGTGTGGGACTAGCGGGAGGGGACCGCTACGAGCAGTACTTC.

The chain has TRBV19 and TRBJ2-4; 7 nucleotides align to TRBD1. CDR3 length equals 14 residues. Germline V lookup: CDR1 LNHDA, CDR2 SQIVND (reference sequence). V lost 5 bases and J lost 7; bases outside the gene matches: 8. Here the CDR3 reads CASSSQGKRNIQYF. CDR3 DNA: TGTGCCAGTAGTTCACAGGGGAAGAGGAACATTCAGTACTTC.

V gene TRBV7-9 combines with J gene TRBJ2-7, with 11 bases identical to TRBD2. The V gene end was trimmed by 5 bases and the J gene end by 5 bases; junction bases not matched to a gene: 8. Germline-derived CDR1 and CDR2 are SEHNR and FQNEAQ (reference sequence). The CDR3 runs 15 residues. The CDR3: CASSRTSGYPHEQYF. The CDR3 DNA reads as TGTGCCAGCAGCCGGACTAGCGGGTACCCCCACGAGCAGTACTTC.

This clone was seen a few times. The chain uses TRBV7-9 and TRBJ1-5; TRBD1 is a possible D gene (5 bases). The germline CDR1 and CDR2 sequences are SEHNR and FQNEAQ (reference sequence). Trimming cost V 3 bases and J 1 base, with 7 bases left between them. This CDR3 spans 14 amino acids. This CDR3 reads CASSFSGSNQPQHF. CDR3 coding DNA: TGTGCCAGCAGCTTTTCAGGGAGCAATCAGCCCCAGCATTTT. Full variable domain (missing parts from reference TRBV7-9 and TRBJ1-5): DTGVSQNPRHKITKRGQNVTFRCDPISEHNRLYWYRQTLGQGPEFLTYFQNEAQLEKSRLLSDRFSAERPKGSFSTLEIQRTEQGDSAMYLCASSFSGSNQPQHFGDGTRLSIL.

V is TRBV5-5 and J is TRBJ1-4; 10 nucleotides align to TRBD1. Germline trimming cut 0 bases from V and 6 bases from J; bases unmatched to any gene: 2. Germline V gene sequence: CDR1 SGHKS, CDR2 YYEKEE (reference sequence). CDR3 length: 15 residues. The CDR3, as DNA: TGTGCCAGCAGCTTGGGGGACAGGGGTGATGAAAAACTGTTTTTT. As protein: CASSLGDRGDEKLFF.

The chain joins TRBV3-1 (or the pseudogene TRBV3-2) to TRBJ2-3, with 14 bases lining up with TRBD2. This CDR3 comprises 17 residues. V lost 4 bases, J lost 4 bases, and 7 bases stayed unmatched. CDR1 is LGHDT, CDR2 YNNKEL, per germline (reference sequence). The CDR3 DNA reads as TGTGCCAGCAGCCCACCGGGACTAGCGGGAGTGGCAGATACGCAGTATTTT. This codes for CASSPPGLAGVADTQYF.

The J gene is TRBJ1-1, the V gene TRBV20-1, with TRBD1 as a possible D gene (5 bases). The V end was cut by 3 bases, the J end by 6 bases, with 8 bases between. CDR1 DFQATT and CDR2 SNEGSKA come from the germline V gene (reference sequence). This CDR3 spans 11 amino acids. The CDR3 coding sequence is TGCAGTGCTAGGGCAGGGCCTGAAGCTTTCTTT. This encodes CSARAGPEAFF.

The gene calls are TRBV6-9 and TRBJ2-5, with D possibly TRBD2 on 6 matching bases. The CDR3 has 15 amino acids. Trimming removed 5 bases from V and 4 bases from J, with 17 bases in between. Germline V gene sequence: CDR1 MNHGY, CDR2 SVAAGI. DNA for the CDR3: TGTGCCAGCAGTCACCGGCTATGTAGCGGAGAGACCCAGTACTTC. This gives the protein CASSHRLCSGETQYF.

This clone was recorded only once. The CDR3 DNA reads TGTGCCAGCAGCTTTCGACAGGCGAACAATGAGCAGTTCTTC. Its protein product is CASSFRQANNEQFF. J is TRBJ2-1 and V is TRBV7-9; a weak D match, TRBD1 (6 bases). Deletions cut 3 bases from V and 5 bases from J, with 11 bases between. Germline V gene data show CDR1 as SEHNR and CDR2 as FQNEAQ (reference sequence). The CDR3 is 14 amino acids.

The genes are TRBV7-9 and TRBJ1-3; 8 nucleotides agree with TRBD1. CDR1 is SEHNR, CDR2 FQNEAQ, per germline (reference sequence). The V segment lost 4 bases and the J segment 7 bases; nucleotides outside the gene matches: 15. The CDR3 is 17 residues long. Written as DNA, the CDR3 is TGTGCCAGCAGCTCGATACCCCGGACAGGGAGGGTTAACACCATATATTTT. Residues: CASSSIPRTGRVNTIYF.

This clone was picked up a small number of times. CDR3: CASSLRQASYEQYF. CDR3 bases: TGTGCCAGCAGCCTCAGACAGGCCTCCTACGAGCAGTACTTC. The chain joins TRBV4-2 to TRBJ2-7; tentatively, D is TRBD1 (6 bases). The germline V gene encodes CDR1 LGHNA and CDR2 YNFKEQ. V lost 4 bases and J lost 0, with 10 bases in between. CDR3 size: 14 residues.

This chain links TRBV18 with TRBJ2-3; 7 nucleotides align to TRBD1. This CDR3 spans 15 amino acids. Germline loops: CDR1 KGHSH, CDR2 LQKENI. J gave up 2 bases and V 6 bases, and 8 bases lay outside the gene matches. The CDR3 DNA sequence: TGTGCCAGCTCTCGACAGGGCATTTACACAGATACGCAGTATTTT. This gives the protein CASSRQGIYTDTQYF.

The J gene is TRBJ2-1, the V gene TRBV4-1; TRBD2 is a possible D gene (5 bases). The CDR3 covers 14 residues. Germline V gene sequence: CDR1 MGHRA, CDR2 YSYEKL. The V end was cut by 4 bases, the J end by 8 bases, with 15 bases between. Here the CDR3 DNA reads TGCGCCAGCAGCCCTAGCTCCCGCCACCATGAGCAGTTCTTC. It specifies CASSPSSRHHEQFF.

This sequence joins TRBV7-8 and TRBJ2-7; D gene ambiguous. This CDR3 comprises 11 residues. V was trimmed by 5 bases and J by 5 bases, leaving 7 bases between them. Germline values: CDR1 SGHVS, CDR2 FQNEAQ. In nucleotides, the CDR3 is TGTGCCAGCAGCCCTCACAACGAGCAGTACTTC. This codes for CASSPHNEQYF.

The V and J genes are TRBV6-5 and TRBJ1-5, with TRBD1 matching over 8 bases. CDR3 length equals 15 residues. Germline lookup yields CDR1 MNHEY and CDR2 SVGAGI. J was trimmed by 6 bases and V by 5 bases; bases with no gene match: 9. DNA for the CDR3: TGTGCCAGCAGTCCCGGACAGGGACGGTCTCAGCCCCAGCATTTT. This encodes CASSPGQGRSQPQHF.

J is TRBJ2-6 and V is TRBV4-1, with D perhaps TRBD1 (6 bases). This CDR3 comprises 21 residues. V gave up 2 bases and J gave up 0 bases, with 23 bases separating them. The germline V gene has CDR1 MGHRA and CDR2 YSYEKL. DNA of the CDR3: TGCGCCAGCAGCCAACCATGGACGGAGACAGGAGTTGACTCTGGGGCCAACGTCCTGACTTTC. It encodes CASSQPWTETGVDSGANVLTF.

The chain carries TRBV6-2 or TRBV6-3 and TRBJ1-5; tentative D call: TRBD1 (6 bases). Germline V gene data show CDR1 as MNHEY and CDR2 as SVGEGT. The V gene lost 0 bases and the J gene lost 1 base, with 13 bases spanning the gap. The CDR3 length is 17 residues. CDR3 DNA sequence: TGTGCCAGCAGTTACTCGGGGGGGGCTTGGAGCAATCAGCCCCAGCATTTT. Translated, it gives CASSYSGGAWSNQPQHF.

The chain has TRBV30 and TRBJ1-4; D remains ambiguous. The CDR3 sequence is 15 residues long. Germline loops: CDR1 GTSNPN, CDR2 SVGIG (reference sequence). The V gene lost 3 bases and the J gene lost 2 bases, with 13 bases spanning the gap. CDR3 in amino acids: CAWSAGTGTNEKLFF. The CDR3 DNA reads TGTGCCTGGAGCGCAGGTACGGGGACTAATGAAAAACTGTTTTTT.

The chain joins TRBV6-2 or TRBV6-3 to TRBJ1-2; 9 bases match TRBD1. Germline trimming cut 2 bases from V and 8 bases from J; bases unmatched to any gene: 9. The V gene's germline CDR1 is MNHEY and CDR2 SVGEGT. The CDR3 contains 15 residues. CDR3 bases: TGTGCCAGCAGTTACGCGGGACAGGGAACGGGAGGCTACACCTTC. Its protein product is CASSYAGQGTGGYTF.

This rearrangement joins TRBV18 to TRBJ1-2; TRBD1 matches at 8 bases. Unmatched junction bases numbered 10, after V lost 3 bases and J lost 4 bases. CDR3 length: 16 residues. CDR1 and CDR2 (germline): KGHSH, LQKENI. The CDR3 sequence: CASSPTRVGQVYGYTF. As DNA, the CDR3 is TGTGCCAGCTCACCGACCAGAGTGGGACAGGTCTATGGCTACACCTTC.

The chain links TRBV28 to TRBJ1-2; D is ambiguous. Trimming took off 3 bases at V and 3 bases at J, with 5 bases between the two ends. CDR3 length: 12 residues. CDR1 and CDR2 (germline): MDHEN, SYDVKM. The CDR3 is CASSLAYYGYTF. DNA for the CDR3: TGTGCCAGCAGTTTGGCCTACTATGGCTACACCTTC.

The chain is built from TRBV10-1 and TRBJ1-4; tentative D call: TRBD1 (5 bases). From germline, CDR1 is WNHNN and CDR2 SYGVQD (reference sequence). Deletions cut 6 bases from V and 6 bases from J, with 11 bases between. The CDR3 covers 13 residues. The CDR3 bases are TGCGCCAGCAGCCTACAGGTTGATGAAAAACTGTTTTTT. Translating gives CASSLQVDEKLFF.

The chain carries TRBV18 and TRBJ2-2; TRBD2 aligns across 12 bases. CDR3 length equals 20 residues. Losses at the gene ends were 0 bases for V and 0 bases for J; bases not matched to a gene: 8. Germline V gene sequence: CDR1 KGHSH, CDR2 LQKENI. The CDR3 loop is CASSPPGLAGRPANTGELFF. In DNA form, the CDR3 reads TGTGCCAGCTCACCACCCGGACTAGCGGGGAGACCCGCGAACACCGGGGAGCTGTTTTTT. The variable domain in full, completed from reference TRBV18 and TRBJ2-2, reads NAGVMQNPRHLVRRRGQEARLRCSPMKGHSHVYWYRQLPEEGLKFMVYLQKENIIDESGMPKERFSAEFPKEGPSILRIQQVVRGDSAAYFCASSPPGLAGRPANTGELFFGEGSRLTVL.

V usage is TRBV10-3 and J usage is TRBJ2-1; 8 bases are a match to TRBD1. CDR1 and CDR2 from the germline V gene are ENHRY and SYGVKD. This CDR3 is built from 14 residues. Unmatched junction bases numbered 4, after V lost 2 bases and J lost 7 bases. DNA for the CDR3: TGTGCCATCAGTGAGGGACAGGGACGGAATGAGCAGTTCTTC. Translating gives CAISEGQGRNEQFF.

The rearrangement links TRBV24-1 to TRBJ2-3, with TRBD1 matching over 7 bases. This CDR3 comprises 17 residues. The ends lost 0 bases at V and 4 bases at J; junction bases unmatched: 9. Germline V gene sequence: CDR1 KGHDR, CDR2 SFDVKD. This chain's CDR3 is CATSDLEGAGSPDTQYF. In DNA, the CDR3 is TGTGCCACCAGTGATTTGGAGGGGGCAGGGTCCCCAGATACGCAGTATTTT.

The chain recombines TRBV20-1 with TRBJ1-1; maybe TRBD1 (5 bases). This CDR3 has 13 amino acids. V was pared by 3 bases and J by 0 bases, with 8 bases between. Germline CDR1 reads DFQATT; CDR2 reads SNEGSKA (reference sequence). This CDR3 is CSASEGVNTEAFF. The DNA for the CDR3 is TGCAGTGCTAGTGAAGGGGTGAACACTGAAGCTTTCTTT.